These 30 T cell receptor beta chains originate from one sample sequenced in a study of cytomegalovirus exposure and HLA in healthy donors. With 60 Vbeta and 13 Jbeta primers, the PCR was carried out. The protocol was immunoSEQ multiplex PCR, while the TCRdb copy is restricted to in-frame clones and leaves out a portion. The sample lists about 180,000 clones, 65% to 80% occurring once. The sequenced sample consisted of PBMCs. These receptors all come from a woman in her forties or fifties in good health and CMV-seropositive.

This chain connects TRBV7-8 to TRBJ2-1; 9 bases match TRBD2. The length of the CDR3 is 15 residues. The trim removed 6 bases at V and 2 bases at J, leaving 5 bases unmatched. CDR1 and CDR2 from the germline V gene are SGHVS and FQNEAQ. This CDR3 is CASSWTSATYNEQFF. As DNA, the CDR3 is TGTGCCAGCAGTTGGACTAGCGCGACCTACAATGAGCAGTTCTTC.

This rearrangement joins TRBV7-2 to TRBJ1-2; possibly TRBD1 for D (5 bases). Between the trimmed V and J ends, which lost 6 bases and 4 bases, there was a span of 15 bases. This CDR3 comprises 14 residues. Germline-derived CDR1 and CDR2 are SGHTA and FQGNSA. CDR3 protein: CASREGPGVYGYTF. CDR3 nucleotide sequence: TGTGCCAGCAGAGAGGGCCCGGGGGTCTATGGCTACACCTTC.

The V and J genes are TRBV5-1 and TRBJ1-2; D might be TRBD1 (6 bases). From germline, CDR1 is SGHRS and CDR2 YFSETQ. This CDR3 is 15 amino acids long. The V gene lost 0 bases and the J gene lost 3 bases, with 12 bases spanning the gap. Here the CDR3 DNA reads TGCGCCAGCAGCTTGGCGGTAGGGGGGGACTATGGCTACACCTTC. This codes for CASSLAVGGDYGYTF.

As to this clone: The junction shows a germline mismatch at one end, possibly a read error. Other DNA sequences in this specimen translate into the identical CDR3. The chain uses TRBV15 and TRBJ2-3, with 7 bases lining up with TRBD1. The V gene's germline CDR1 is LNHNV and CDR2 YYDKDF (reference sequence). The CDR3 is 14 amino acids. This CDR3 reads CATSRPTGSDTQYF. The CDR3 region has the DNA TGCGCCACCAGCAGACCGACAGGGTCAGATACGCAGTATTTT.

This chain joins TRBV5-4 and TRBJ2-3; D is unclear. Germline CDR1 and CDR2: SGHNT and YYREEE (reference sequence). V gave up 2 bases and J gave up 0 bases, with 10 bases separating them. CDR3 length equals 15 residues. The CDR3 region has the DNA TGTGCCAGCAGCTTTGGCCTTGGTAGCACAGATACGCAGTATTTT. Protein product: CASSFGLGSTDTQYF.

The CDR3 is CATSRGALAGGTDTQYF. The CDR3 coding sequence is TGTGCCACCAGCAGAGGGGCGCTAGCGGGGGGAACAGATACGCAGTATTTT. The chain is built from TRBV15 and TRBJ2-3, with 11 bases aligning to TRBD2. Per the germline V gene, CDR1 is LNHNV and CDR2 is YYDKDF (reference sequence). CDR3 length: 17 amino acids. With 1 base clipped from V and 3 bases from J, the junction kept 6 bases outside the gene matches.

This chain links TRBV19 with TRBJ1-5; 10 bases match TRBD1. The CDR3 loop spans 16 amino acids. Trimming cost V 6 bases and J 0 bases; bases outside gene matches: 5. CDR1 is LNHDA and CDR2 is SQIVND in the germline V gene (reference sequence). The chain's CDR3 is CASRRTGGGSNQPQHF. The CDR3 DNA reads as TGTGCCAGTAGGCGGACAGGGGGAGGTAGCAATCAGCCCCAGCATTTT.

V usage is TRBV7-2 and J usage is TRBJ2-2, with D maybe TRBD1 (5 bases). The V and J ends lost 6 bases and 8 bases respectively, with 13 bases between them. Germline CDR1 SGHTA, CDR2 FQGNSA. This CDR3 spans 13 amino acids. The CDR3 spells CASSTRDGGELFF. CDR3 nucleotides: TGTGCCAGCAGTACCAGGGATGGGGGGGAGCTGTTTTTT.

The chain joins TRBV28 to TRBJ1-2; the match to TRBD1 covers 8 bases. Trimming took 5 bases from V and 6 from J; bases not matched to a gene: 11. The germline CDR1 and CDR2 sequences are MDHEN and SYDVKM. There are 15 residues in the CDR3. For the CDR3, the DNA is TGTGCCAGCAGTATAGGACAGGGTCGAAAGAATGGCTACACCTTC. It specifies CASSIGQGRKNGYTF.

This clone was seen a few times. CDR3 protein: CASSSRAGDYGYTF. The CDR3 DNA sequence: TGTGCCAGCAGCTCCAGGGCAGGGGACTATGGCTACACCTTC. The chain links TRBV7-6 to TRBJ1-2; TRBD1 might be the D (6 bases). Germline CDR1 is SGHVS and CDR2 is FNYEAQ. This CDR3 has 14 residues. The V gene lost 4 bases and the J gene lost 3 bases, with 12 bases spanning the gap. Looking up the rest from reference TRBV7-6 and TRBJ1-2 gives the full variable domain: GAGVSQSPRYKVTKRGQDVALRCDPISGHVSLYWYRQALGQGPEFLTYFNYEAQQDKSGLPNDRFSAERPEGSISTLTIQRTEQRDSAMYRCASSSRAGDYGYTFGSGTRLTVV.

This chain uses TRBV6-6 with TRBJ1-4, with TRBD1 identical over 12 bases. The CDR3 contains 15 residues. Germline-derived CDR1 and CDR2 are MNHNY and SVGAGI (reference sequence). Trimming cost V 6 bases and J 7 bases; bases outside gene matches: 6. DNA for the CDR3: TGTGCCAGCAGGAACCCGGGACAGGGGGCTGAAAAACTGTTTTTT. This translates into CASRNPGQGAEKLFF.

The chain has TRBV7-9 and TRBJ1-2; a possible D gene is TRBD1 (5 bases). CDR3 length: 15 residues. Germline V gene data show CDR1 as SEHNR and CDR2 as FQNEAQ (reference sequence). V gave up 2 bases and J gave up 4 bases, with 14 bases separating them. CDR3: CASSLTQAGVYGYTF. The CDR3 nucleotides are TGTGCCAGCAGCTTAACACAGGCAGGAGTCTATGGCTACACCTTC.

The chain couples TRBV9 to TRBJ2-7; 9 positions agree with TRBD2. Germline V gene lookup returns CDR1 SGDLS and CDR2 YYNGEE. The CDR3 has 17 amino acids. V lost 0 bases and J lost 5; bases outside the gene matches: 12. In DNA form, the CDR3 reads TGTGCCAGCAGCGTAGGAGGTAGCGGGAGCCCTGGGAACGAGCAGTACTTC. This sequence encodes CASSVGGSGSPGNEQYF. Using reference TRBV9 and TRBJ2-7 for the parts outside the CDR3, the full variable domain is DSGVTQTPKHLITATGQRVTLRCSPRSGDLSVYWYQQSLDQGLQFLIQYYNGEERAKGNILERFSAQQFPDLHSELNLSSLELGDSALYFCASSVGGSGSPGNEQYFGPGTRLTVT.

V gene TRBV7-2 combines with J gene TRBJ1-1; TRBD1 matches at 7 bases. Germline V lookup: CDR1 SGHTA, CDR2 FQGNSA. The V gene end was trimmed by 2 bases and the J gene end by 4 bases; junction bases not matched to a gene: 1. The CDR3 runs 13 residues. CDR3 residues: CASSLPGGTEAFF. Written as DNA, the CDR3 is TGTGCCAGCAGCTTACCAGGGGGCACTGAAGCTTTCTTT.

V is TRBV19 and J is TRBJ1-6; D is uncertain. Germline values: CDR1 LNHDA, CDR2 SQIVND (reference sequence). V was trimmed by 3 bases and J by 7 bases, leaving 7 bases between them. This CDR3 comprises 13 residues. In nucleotides, the CDR3 is TGTGCCAGTAGTATCCAGGAAAATTCACCCCTCCACTTT. Protein: CASSIQENSPLHF.

In this sample, this clone turned up a few times. J is TRBJ1-1 and V is TRBV5-1; D not certain. The ends were cut back, 0 bases at V and 1 base at J, with 4 bases in the middle. The CDR3 is 13 residues long. The germline V gene has CDR1 SGHRS and CDR2 YFSETQ. CDR3 bases: TGCGCCAGCAGCTTGGAGAGGAACACTGAAGCTTTCTTT. Its translation: CASSLERNTEAFF.

V and J are TRBV5-5 and TRBJ2-2; 8 bases agree with TRBD1. J lost 4 bases, V lost 4 bases, and 6 bases had no gene match. There are 15 residues in the CDR3. CDR1 is SGHKS, CDR2 YYEKEE, per germline (reference sequence). CDR3 protein: CASSLNGQGTGELFF. As DNA, the CDR3 is TGTGCCAGCAGCCTAAATGGACAGGGCACCGGGGAGCTGTTTTTT. Variable domain in full (rest from reference TRBV5-5 and TRBJ2-2): DAGVTQSPTHLIKTRGQQVTLRCSPISGHKSVSWYQQVLGQGPQFIFQYYEKEERGRGNFPDRFSARQFPNYSSELNVNALLLGDSALYLCASSLNGQGTGELFFGEGSRLTVL.

V is TRBV28 and J is TRBJ1-5; a possible D gene is TRBD1 (6 bases). The V end lost 4 bases, the J end lost 7 bases, and 20 bases lay between the germline ends. Germline assignment: CDR1 MDHEN and CDR2 SYDVKM. This CDR3 contains 16 residues. DNA of the CDR3: TGTGCCAGCAGTTCAATACGACAGGCACCGAGCCAGCCCCAGCATTTT. Protein product: CASSSIRQAPSQPQHF.

The chain carries TRBV6-5 and TRBJ1-1; tentatively, D is TRBD1 (5 bases). Germline V gene data show CDR1 as MNHEY and CDR2 as SVGAGI. This CDR3 is built from 12 residues. V gave up 8 bases and J gave up 8 bases, with 15 bases separating them. DNA for the CDR3: TGTGCCAGCGCCACCGGGACTGACGAAGCTTTCTTT. Translating gives CASATGTDEAFF.

The J gene is TRBJ2-7, the V gene TRBV5-8; perhaps TRBD1 as D (5 bases). The CDR3 sequence is 14 residues long. Trimming shortened V by 0 bases and J by 3 bases, and 10 bases separated the two germline ends. Germline V gene data show CDR1 as SGHTS and CDR2 as YDEGEE. The CDR3 DNA sequence: TGTGCCAGCAGCTTGGTAGAGACAGACTACGAGCAGTACTTC. Translated, it gives CASSLVETDYEQYF.

The chain couples TRBV4-3 to TRBJ2-5; D is undetermined. CDR3 length: 14 residues. Per germline, CDR1 LGHNA and CDR2 YSLEER. V dropped 0 bases and J dropped 2 bases, with 7 bases sitting between them. This CDR3 reads CASSQDPRQETQYF. CDR3 in DNA: TGCGCCAGCAGCCAAGATCCACGGCAAGAGACCCAGTACTTC.

This chain links TRBV30 with TRBJ2-2; a weak D match, TRBD2 (5 bases). CDR3 length: 13 amino acids. Germline V CDR1 and CDR2: GTSNPN, SVGIG (reference sequence). V was clipped by 5 bases and J by 1 base, with 8 bases between them. The CDR3 sequence is CAWARENTGELFF. The CDR3 bases are TGTGCCTGGGCCCGGGAGAACACCGGGGAGCTGTTTTTT.

The chain combines TRBV5-1 with TRBJ2-7, with a possible D match to TRBD2 (6 bases). The CDR3 totals 15 residues. Germline values: CDR1 SGHRS, CDR2 YFSETQ. V was pared by 3 bases and J by 2 bases, with 15 bases between. The CDR3 loop is CASSWGRASAYEQYF. The CDR3 bases are TGCGCCAGCAGCTGGGGAAGGGCTAGCGCCTACGAGCAGTACTTC.

A remark on this clone: The junction departs from germline at one end; a sequencing error may be responsible. V and J are TRBV11-2 and TRBJ2-6; D perhaps matches TRBD1 (5 bases). Germline values: CDR1 SGHAT, CDR2 FQNNGV. The CDR3 contains 14 residues. The CDR3 loop reads CATEMVSGANGLTF. The DNA for the CDR3 is TGTGCCACCGAGATGGTCTCTGGGGCCAACGGCCTGACTTTC.

This clone was seen only a few times. The chain links TRBV7-2 to TRBJ2-5, with D maybe TRBD2 (7 bases). V lost 3 bases to trimming and J lost 5 bases, with 16 bases between them. Looked up from germline, CDR1 is SGHTA and CDR2 is FQGNSA. This CDR3 has 15 residues. DNA of the CDR3: TGTGCCAGCAGCTTCCAAGGGGGGGGCGGGGAGACCCAGTACTTC. Encoded protein: CASSFQGGGGETQYF.

V gene TRBV27 combines with J gene TRBJ1-5, with a weak D call TRBD1 (6 bases). Germline CDR1 MNHEY, CDR2 SMNVEV (reference sequence). V shed 5 bases and J shed 3 bases, with 14 bases lying between them. CDR3 length: 15 amino acids. The CDR3 coding sequence is TGTGCCAGCAGTGACCGGGACAATTTCAATCAGCCCCAGCATTTT. Protein product: CASSDRDNFNQPQHF.

J is TRBJ2-7 and V is TRBV15; no reliable D call. The CDR3 has 15 residues. Between the trimmed V and J ends, which lost 0 bases and 0 bases, there was a span of 9 bases. Per germline, CDR1 LNHNV and CDR2 YYDKDF (reference sequence). CDR3 sequence reads: CATSRDWADSYEQYF. The CDR3 DNA reads as TGTGCCACCAGCAGAGATTGGGCAGACTCCTACGAGCAGTACTTC. The variable domain in full, completed from reference TRBV15 and TRBJ2-7, reads DAMVIQNPRYQVTQFGKPVTLSCSQTLNHNVMYWYQQKSSQAPKLLFHYYDKDFNNEADTPDNFQSRRPNTSFCFLDIRSPGLGDTAMYLCATSRDWADSYEQYFGPGTRLTVT.

This clone was detected only a few times. The J gene is TRBJ2-2, the V gene TRBV11-2, with 8 positions matching TRBD1. J lost 5 bases, V lost 3 bases, and 5 bases had no gene match. Per germline, CDR1 SGHAT and CDR2 FQNNGV. The CDR3 is 15 residues long. CDR3 in DNA: TGTGCCAGCAGCTTGAGGACAGGGTATACCGGGGAGCTGTTTTTT. Translation: CASSLRTGYTGELFF. Drawing the rest from reference TRBV11-2 and TRBJ2-2, the complete variable domain is EAGVAQSPRYKIIEKRQSVAFWCNPISGHATLYWYQQILGQGPKLLIQFQNNGVVDDSQLPKDRFSAERLKGVDSTLKIQPAKLEDSAVYLCASSLRTGYTGELFFGEGSRLTVL.

On this clone itself: One end of the junction does not line up with germline, which may come from a read error. The chain carries TRBV5-4 and TRBJ2-6, with D possibly matching TRBD2 (7 bases). The germline gives CDR1 SGHNT, CDR2 YYREEE (reference sequence). This CDR3 region has 18 residues. The CDR3 nucleotides read TGTGCCAGCAGCTTGGTGAGAGGGGGGGGCTCTGGGGCCAACGGCCTGACTTTC. Amino acid sequence: CASSLVRGGGSGANGLTF.

The chain couples TRBV2 to TRBJ1-1; D call uncertain. The CDR3 has 13 amino acids. Germline V gene data show CDR1 as SNHLY and CDR2 as FYNNEI. Between the trimmed V and J ends, which lost 5 bases and 1 base, there was a span of 8 bases. Here the CDR3 reads CASSLQPNTEAFF. The CDR3 bases are TGTGCCAGCAGTCTACAGCCGAACACTGAAGCTTTCTTT.